The 10 T cell receptor beta chains below were found in one sample sequenced in a study of blood T cell repertoires in COVID-19. The repertoire was sequenced with immunoSEQ multiplex PCR; TCRdb's copy has only in-frame clones and lacks some. The sample lists 100,000 or so clones, roughly 80% occurring once. The sample was peripheral blood. These receptor sequences come from a woman at least 80 years old with acute or convalescent COVID-19.

The rearrangement uses TRBV7-8 and TRBJ2-3, with 10 bases that match TRBD1. CDR1 SGHVS and CDR2 FQNEAQ come from the germline V gene. V was pared by 8 bases and J by 0 bases, with 5 bases of the junction left unmatched. The CDR3 consists of 15 residues. The CDR3: CASHPDRGSTDTQYF. The CDR3 nucleotides read TGTGCCAGCCATCCGGACAGGGGGAGCACAGATACGCAGTATTTT.

The CDR3 here is CASSYVQGYYGYTF. In DNA form, the CDR3 reads TGTGCCAGCAGTTACGTACAGGGGTACTATGGCTACACCTTC. V usage is TRBV6-5 and J usage is TRBJ1-2; 7 bases agree with TRBD1. This CDR3 has 14 residues. The trim removed 2 bases at V and 3 bases at J, leaving 3 bases unmatched. Germline-derived CDR1 and CDR2 are MNHEY and SVGAGI.

This clone was observed a handful of times. The chain employs TRBV5-1 and TRBJ2-2, with 13 bases aligning to TRBD2. The CDR3 runs to 18 residues. Unmatched junction bases numbered 11, after V lost 4 bases and J lost 5 bases. Germline CDR1 SGHRS, CDR2 YFSETQ. The CDR3 region is CASSVRTSGSSGTGELFF. The CDR3 DNA follows: TGCGCCAGCAGCGTAAGGACTAGCGGGAGTTCGGGGACCGGGGAGCTGTTTTTT. Full variable domain (missing parts from reference TRBV5-1 and TRBJ2-2): KAGVTQTPRYLIKTRGQQVTLSCSPISGHRSVSWYQQTPGQGLQFLFEYFSETQRNKGNFPGRFSGRQFSNSRSEMNVSTLELGDSALYLCASSVRTSGSSGTGELFFGEGSRLTVL.

This chain connects TRBV15 to TRBJ2-5, with D unresolved. Germline assignment: CDR1 LNHNV and CDR2 YYDKDF (reference sequence). The CDR3 has 15 residues. Trimming removed 4 bases from V and 1 base from J, with 13 bases in between. The CDR3 nucleotides read TGTGCCACCAGCATCCCTCTCGGTTCCCAAGAGACCCAGTACTTC. Its protein product is CATSIPLGSQETQYF.

The chain employs TRBV10-3 and TRBJ2-7; 13 nucleotides agree with TRBD2. With 7 bases clipped from V and 4 bases from J, the junction kept 7 bases outside the gene matches. Germline values: CDR1 ENHRY, CDR2 SYGVKD. The CDR3 runs 15 residues. For the CDR3, the DNA is TGTGCCATCACCGAGGGACTAGCGGGATCTTACGAGCAGTACTTC. This encodes CAITEGLAGSYEQYF.

This chain joins TRBV5-1 and TRBJ2-6, with D unclear. The CDR3 spans 15 residues. Per the germline V gene, CDR1 is SGHRS and CDR2 is YFSETQ. V lost 0 bases, J lost 3 bases, and 7 bases lay in between. In nucleotides, the CDR3 is TGCGCCAGCAGCTTGGCACTTGGTGGGGCCAACGTCCTGACTTTC. It is translated as CASSLALGGANVLTF.

The V gene is TRBV30, the J gene TRBJ1-2; unclear D gene. There are 11 residues in the CDR3. The germline V and J ends were trimmed by 5 bases and 5 bases, with 9 bases remaining between them. From germline, CDR1 is GTSNPN and CDR2 SVGIG (reference sequence). This CDR3 is CAWGVSYGYTF. In nucleotides, the CDR3 is TGTGCCTGGGGAGTCTCGTATGGCTACACCTTC.

This clone has a handful of counts. The chain is built from TRBV19 and TRBJ1-4; maybe TRBD1 (6 bases). CDR3 size: 16 residues. The ends were cut back, 6 bases at V and 3 bases at J, with 17 bases in the middle. Germline CDR1 is LNHDA and CDR2 is SQIVND (reference sequence). The CDR3 bases are TGTGCCAGTAGAACAGGGTCGGGGATTGCTAATGAAAAACTGTTTTTT. It encodes CASRTGSGIANEKLFF.

This clone was recorded a few times. J is TRBJ1-4 and V is TRBV4-3; weak D call: TRBD1 (5 bases). The length of the CDR3 is 19 residues. The germline V and J ends were trimmed by 0 bases and 7 bases, with 24 bases remaining between them. Germline CDR1 and CDR2: LGHNA and YSLEER. CDR3 bases: TGCGCCAGCAGCCAAGATCAGGGCAGTTTGGTCCAGGGTGGTGAAAAACTGTTTTTT. Protein sequence: CASSQDQGSLVQGGEKLFF.

V gene TRBV3-1 (or the pseudogene TRBV3-2) combines with J gene TRBJ1-2; 9 nucleotides align to TRBD1. This CDR3 has 15 residues. J gave up 4 bases and V 5 bases, and 8 bases lay outside the gene matches. Germline values: CDR1 LGHDT, CDR2 YNNKEL (reference sequence). The CDR3 DNA follows: TGTGCCAGCAGCACATGGACAGGGGAAAGCTATGGCTACACCTTC. As protein: CASSTWTGESYGYTF.